Listed here is a single T cell receptor beta chain. The repertoire was sequenced with immunoSEQ multiplex PCR; TCRdb's copy has only in-frame clones and lacks some. The data contain under 35,000 clones, roughly nine tenths of them singletons. This sample was included in a study of T cells in narcolepsy. This CDR3 region has 15 residues. Unmatched junction bases numbered 6, after V lost 3 bases and J lost 4 bases. Germline V gene sequence: CDR1 SGHNT, CDR2 YYREEE (reference sequence). This sequence originates from a human donor with narcolepsy. This chain connects TRBV5-4 to TRBJ1-2; 10 nucleotides agree with TRBD1. Material for sequencing was CD45RA- memory CD4+ T cells from PBMCs. The CDR3 coding sequence is TGTGCCAGCAGCTCAATCCGGGACAGGGGCTATGGCTACACCTTC. Amino acid sequence: CASSSIRDRGYGYTF.